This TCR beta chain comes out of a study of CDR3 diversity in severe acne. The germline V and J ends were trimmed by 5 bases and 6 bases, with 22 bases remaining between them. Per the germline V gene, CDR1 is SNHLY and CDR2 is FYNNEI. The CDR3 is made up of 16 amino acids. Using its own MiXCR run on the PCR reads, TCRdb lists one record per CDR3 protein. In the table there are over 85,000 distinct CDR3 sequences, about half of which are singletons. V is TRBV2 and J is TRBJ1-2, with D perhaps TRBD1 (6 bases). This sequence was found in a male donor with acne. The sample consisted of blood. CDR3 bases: TGTGCCAGCAGTCCCTTGGAGGGTATTGGGGGCGATGGCTACACCTTC. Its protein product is CASSPLEGIGGDGYTF.